This T cell receptor (beta chain) emerged from a study of cytomegalovirus exposure and HLA in healthy donors. The PCR had 60 Vbeta and 13 Jbeta primers. Profiling relied on immunoSEQ multiplex PCR, and the TCRdb table lists in-frame clones only, not all of them. The table shows 30,000 to 40,000 clones, with approximately 80% occurring only once. General study results and limits: The classifier was said to identify cytomegalovirus status with high specificity and sensitivity. A missense DCLRE1C variant was associated with V- and J-gene trimming of TCR beta chains in a later analysis, and an independent cohort replicated the association. Reportedly, a later analysis found an Asian-associated ancestry cluster had fewer N-insertions than the roughly 700-donor mean.

Details on this clone: Its antigen is not identified.

Germline trimming cut 5 bases from V and 0 bases from J; bases unmatched to any gene: 4. This CDR3 is built from 15 residues. Per the germline V gene, CDR1 is MNHEY and CDR2 is SMNVEV (reference sequence). The genes are TRBV27 and TRBJ1-3; TRBD1 aligns across 7 bases. Sequenced: PBMCs. This TCR derives from a woman in her late teens or twenties in good health and CMV-seronegative. The CDR3 nucleotides read TGTGCCAGCAGTCGTCAGGGGGGCTCTGGAAACACCATATATTTT. This encodes CASSRQGGSGNTIYF.